These 15 T cell receptor beta chains were all obtained from the same sample, sequenced in a study of T-cell reconstitution after alpha-beta-depleted transplantation in children (dated by TCRdb to 2016 to 2018). The library was obtained by PCR. The instrument was an Illumina HiSeq 2500. TCR library preparation used molecular barcoding, with unique molecular identifiers applied to normalize quantification of the TCRbeta repertoire. TCRdb redid the processing of the public reads, applying fastp at Q25 and MiXCR, and retained in-frame beta chains. Each entry merges the rows of one CDR3 protein and shows their most common DNA and genes. This sample is represented by about 610,000 distinct CDR3 sequences; about 10% of them were singletons. Approximately 4.1% of the sample belongs to the ten largest clones. This specimen was PBMCs from the stem cell graft donor, taken from the stem cell graft. The receptor set was obtained from a human donor who donated a stem cell graft to a child with acute myeloid leukemia.

The chain uses TRBV28 and TRBJ2-1, with 7 bases identical to TRBD2. V dropped 4 bases and J dropped 7; count of bases not matched to a gene: 10. The CDR3 loop spans 15 amino acids. Per the germline V gene, CDR1 is MDHEN and CDR2 is SYDVKM. The CDR3 protein is CASSSMSSGDNEQFF. The CDR3 DNA reads as TGTGCCAGCAGTTCGATGTCTAGCGGAGATAATGAGCAGTTCTTC.

The chain uses TRBV4-3 and TRBJ2-1; D perhaps matches TRBD1 (7 bases). CDR3 length: 14 amino acids. Per germline, CDR1 LGHNA and CDR2 YSLEER. Trimming stripped 4 bases from V and 5 bases from J, with 12 bases between. As DNA, the CDR3 is TGCGCCAGCAGCCGGGGGGACAGCCACAATGAGCAGTTCTTC. It codes for CASSRGDSHNEQFF.

With respect to this clonotype: A read error may explain this, as a much larger clone is one base away. The chain combines TRBV27 with TRBJ2-7, with D hard to call. The CDR3 consists of 13 residues. Per germline, CDR1 MNHEY and CDR2 SMNVEV (reference sequence). CDR3 residues: CASSSHLRYEQHF. The CDR3 DNA is TGTGCCAGCAGTTCACACTTACGTTACGAGCAGCACTTC.

The rearrangement joins TRBV15 to TRBJ1-5, with a weak D call TRBD1 (5 bases). V lost 6 bases to trimming and J lost 6 bases, with 18 bases between them. Germline CDR1 is LNHNV and CDR2 is YYDKDF (reference sequence). The CDR3 has 15 amino acids. The CDR3 protein is CATRASGTASQPQHF. The CDR3, as DNA: TGTGCCACCAGGGCCTCCGGGACCGCCAGTCAGCCCCAGCATTTT.

This clonotype was counted ten times or more. This chain uses TRBV10-3 with TRBJ1-1, with 9 bases that match TRBD1. The CDR3 totals 14 residues. Germline assignment: CDR1 ENHRY and CDR2 SYGVKD. The trim removed 6 bases at V and 1 base at J, leaving 3 bases unmatched. The CDR3 loop is CAISWDRANTEAFF. The CDR3 DNA reads TGTGCCATCAGCTGGGACAGGGCGAACACTGAAGCTTTCTTT.

This clonotype was observed at least ten times. The chain employs TRBV20-1 and TRBJ2-7; D possibly corresponds to TRBD2 (5 bases). Deletions cut 1 base from V and 2 bases from J, with 6 bases between. The CDR3 spans 12 residues. The germline V gene has CDR1 DFQATT and CDR2 SNEGSKA (reference sequence). The CDR3 loop is CSARVLAYEQYF. DNA for the CDR3: TGCAGTGCTAGAGTACTAGCCTACGAGCAGTACTTC.

This clonotype was seen many times. For the CDR3, the DNA is TGTGCCAGCACTAGGTTCAATGAGCAGTTCTTC. Residues: CASTRFNEQFF. The chain recombines TRBV12-3 or TRBV12-4 with TRBJ2-1; no clear D. The CDR3 covers 11 residues. V gave up 7 bases and J gave up 6 bases, with 7 bases separating them.

This clonotype was detected ten times or more. The chain has TRBV29-1 and TRBJ2-5; D perhaps matches TRBD2 (6 bases). CDR1 is SQVTM, CDR2 ANQGSEA, per germline. Trimming cost V 6 bases and J 4 bases, with 18 bases left between them. The CDR3 loop spans 14 amino acids. The CDR3 bases are TGCAGCGTCGAAACAGCGGGTGACGGAGAGACCCAGTACTTC. It yields the protein CSVETAGDGETQYF.

The gene calls are TRBV2 and TRBJ1-2, with TRBD1 matching 7 bases. CDR3 length equals 18 residues. Germline V gene sequence: CDR1 SNHLY, CDR2 FYNNEI. Trimming removed 2 bases from V and 7 bases from J; junction bases left unmatched: 19. CDR3 DNA sequence: TGTGCCAGCAGTGAAACCCGGACAGGAGGGGGGTTGTCTTTTGGCTACACCTTC. Residues: CASSETRTGGGLSFGYTF.

The V call is TRBV12-3 or TRBV12-4, the J call TRBJ1-6, with D uncertain. The CDR3 sequence is 12 residues long. Between the trimmed V and J ends, which lost 3 bases and 14 bases, there was a span of 11 bases. The CDR3: CASSLQVAALHF. The CDR3 coding sequence is TGTGCCAGCAGTTTGCAGGTCGCCGCCCTCCACTTT.

This clonotype was counted at least ten times. The chain has TRBV20-1 and TRBJ2-1; D perhaps matches TRBD2 (5 bases). From germline, CDR1 is DFQATT and CDR2 SNEGSKA (reference sequence). CDR3 length: 15 residues. V lost 4 bases and J lost 0, with 13 bases in between. The CDR3 DNA reads TGCAGTGCTAAACCTAGGGAGATCTCCTACAATGAGCAGTTCTTC. Its protein product is CSAKPREISYNEQFF.

This clonotype came up a few times. The chain employs TRBV28 and TRBJ1-2; D ambiguous. CDR1 is MDHEN and CDR2 is SYDVKM in the germline V gene. This CDR3 spans 12 amino acids. V shed 10 bases and J shed 8 bases, with 17 bases lying between them. CDR3 in amino acids: CATKVAGHGYTF. The CDR3 coding sequence is TGTGCCACAAAGGTGGCAGGTCACGGCTACACCTTC.

This clonotype was seen at least ten times. The chain is built from TRBV5-6 and TRBJ2-5; tentative D call: TRBD1 (5 bases). The germline V gene encodes CDR1 SGHDT and CDR2 YYEEEE. V was pared by 4 bases and J by 5 bases, with 15 bases between. The CDR3 runs to 14 residues. CDR3 bases: TGTGCCAGCAGCGAAAGGACCCCAGGGGAGACCCAGTACTTC. This codes for CASSERTPGETQYF.

This clonotype was picked up a small number of times. The chain recombines TRBV19 with TRBJ2-7; maybe TRBD2 (7 bases). Germline V gene data show CDR1 as LNHDA and CDR2 as SQIVND (reference sequence). Deletions cut 8 bases from V and 5 bases from J, with 16 bases between. This CDR3 spans 13 amino acids. This CDR3 reads CASGERGGHEQYF. The CDR3 DNA reads TGTGCCAGTGGGGAAAGGGGGGGCCACGAGCAGTACTTC.

The chain joins TRBV20-1 to TRBJ2-3; TRBD1 is a possible D gene (5 bases). Germline CDR1 DFQATT, CDR2 SNEGSKA (reference sequence). V lost 0 bases and J 6 bases, leaving 16 bases between the germline ends. This CDR3 region has 15 residues. CDR3 loop: CSARDLGAKGDTQYF. CDR3 in DNA: TGCAGTGCTAGAGATCTTGGGGCAAAGGGGGATACGCAGTATTTT.